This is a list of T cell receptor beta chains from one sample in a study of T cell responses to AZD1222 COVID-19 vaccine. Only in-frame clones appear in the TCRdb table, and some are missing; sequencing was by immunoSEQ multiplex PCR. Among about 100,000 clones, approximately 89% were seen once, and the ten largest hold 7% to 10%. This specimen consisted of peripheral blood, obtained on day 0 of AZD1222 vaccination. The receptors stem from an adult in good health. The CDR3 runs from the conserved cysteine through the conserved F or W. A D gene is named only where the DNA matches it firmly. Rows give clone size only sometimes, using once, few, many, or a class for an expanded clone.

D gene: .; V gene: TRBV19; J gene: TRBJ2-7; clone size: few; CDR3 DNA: TGTGCCAGTAGTTTACTACGAACCATGTACTTC; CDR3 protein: CASSLLRTMYF
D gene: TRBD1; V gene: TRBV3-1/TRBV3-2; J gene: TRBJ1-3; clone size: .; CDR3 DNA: TGTGCCAGCAGCAGGACACAGGGGTTCTCTGGAAACACCATATATTTT; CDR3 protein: CASSRTQGFSGNTIYF
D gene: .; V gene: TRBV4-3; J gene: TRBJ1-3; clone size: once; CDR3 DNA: TGCGCCAGCAGCCAAGATGAGGGGAACACCATATATTTT; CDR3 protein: CASSQDEGNTIYF
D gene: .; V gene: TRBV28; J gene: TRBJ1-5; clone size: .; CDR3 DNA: TGTGCCAGCAGTTTCTACAGCAATCAGCCCCAGCATTTT; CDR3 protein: CASSFYSNQPQHF
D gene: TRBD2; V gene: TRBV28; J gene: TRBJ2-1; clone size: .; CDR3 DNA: TGTGCCAGCAGTCCTACCCCCGGGGCTAGCGGGAGGGGATCCTACAATGAGCAGTTCTTC; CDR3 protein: CASSPTPGASGRGSYNEQFF
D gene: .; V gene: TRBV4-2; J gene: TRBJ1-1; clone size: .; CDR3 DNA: TGTGCCAGCAGCCAAGATTTAGGGGACGAAGCTTTCTTT; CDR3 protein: CASSQDLGDEAFF
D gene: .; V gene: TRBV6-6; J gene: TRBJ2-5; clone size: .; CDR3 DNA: TGTGCCAGCACTCCAGGGTCGTACCAAGAGACCCAGTACTTC; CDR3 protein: CASTPGSYQETQYF
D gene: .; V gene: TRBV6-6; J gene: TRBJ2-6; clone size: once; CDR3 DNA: TGTGCCAGCAGTCTTGCTTGGGGATTTCGCTCTGGGGCCAACGTCCTGACTTTC; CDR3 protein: CASSLAWGFRSGANVLTF
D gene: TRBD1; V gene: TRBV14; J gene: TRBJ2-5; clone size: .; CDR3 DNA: TGTGCCAGCAGCCACTTGGACAGGGGCAAGAGAACCCAGTACTTC; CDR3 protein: CASSHLDRGKRTQYF
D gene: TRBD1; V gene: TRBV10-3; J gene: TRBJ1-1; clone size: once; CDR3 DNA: TGTGCCATCAGCCTACAGGGGACTGAAGCTTTCTTT; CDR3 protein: CAISLQGTEAFF
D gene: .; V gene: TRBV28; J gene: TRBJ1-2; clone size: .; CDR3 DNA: TGTGCCAGCTGGACGGCCGTTGATGGCTACACCTTC; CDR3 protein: CASWTAVDGYTF
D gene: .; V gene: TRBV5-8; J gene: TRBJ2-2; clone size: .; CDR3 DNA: TGTGCCAGCAGCTTGGCCTCGGGACGTTCGACCGGGGAGCTGTTTTTT; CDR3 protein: CASSLASGRSTGELFF
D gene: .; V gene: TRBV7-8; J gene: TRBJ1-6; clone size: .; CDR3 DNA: TGTGCCAGCAGCTTAGGGCGACGGCAGTATAATTCACCCCTCCACTTT; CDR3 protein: CASSLGRRQYNSPLHF
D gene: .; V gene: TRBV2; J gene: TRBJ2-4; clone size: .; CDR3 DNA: TGTGCCAGCAGTGAATCTGAGGCCAGAACCAAAAACATTCAGTACTTC; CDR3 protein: CASSESEARTKNIQYF
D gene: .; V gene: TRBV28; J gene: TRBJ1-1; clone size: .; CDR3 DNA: TGTGCCAGCAGTTATCAGCTGGCACGGAACACTGAAGCTTTCTTT; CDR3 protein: CASSYQLARNTEAFF
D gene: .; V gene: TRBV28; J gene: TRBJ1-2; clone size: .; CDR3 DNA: TGTGCCAGCAGTCCAGGACAGAACTATGGCTACACCTTC; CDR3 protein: CASSPGQNYGYTF
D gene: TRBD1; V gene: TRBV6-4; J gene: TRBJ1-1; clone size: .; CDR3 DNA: TGTGCCAGCAGTGAGTTGGGACAGACCCCTTACACTGAAGCTTTCTTT; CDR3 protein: CASSELGQTPYTEAFF
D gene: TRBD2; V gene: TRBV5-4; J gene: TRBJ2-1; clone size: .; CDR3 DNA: TGTGCCAGCAGCTTGGAGCTAGCGGGGAAAAATGAGCAGTTCTTC; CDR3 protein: CASSLELAGKNEQFF
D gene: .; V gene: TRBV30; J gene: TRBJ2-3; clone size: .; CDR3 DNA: TGTGCCTGGAGTGTGGCCGGGCGGATCCCCACAGATACGCAGTATTTT; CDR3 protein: CAWSVAGRIPTDTQYF
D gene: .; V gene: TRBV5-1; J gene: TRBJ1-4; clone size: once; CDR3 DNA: TGCGCCAGCAGCTTCACAGGGTATAATAATGAAAAACTGTTTTTT; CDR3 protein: CASSFTGYNNEKLFF
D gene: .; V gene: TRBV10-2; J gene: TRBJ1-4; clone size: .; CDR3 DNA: TGCGCCAGCAGTGATATTAAGGGGTATTCAACTAATGAAAAACTGTTTTTT; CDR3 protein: CASSDIKGYSTNEKLFF
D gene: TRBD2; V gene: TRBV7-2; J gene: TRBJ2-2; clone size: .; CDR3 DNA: TGTGCCAGCAGAATAGCTAGCGGGAACACCGGGGAGCTGTTTTTT; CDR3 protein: CASRIASGNTGELFF
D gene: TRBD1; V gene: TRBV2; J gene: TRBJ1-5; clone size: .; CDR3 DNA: TGTGCCAGCAGTCCGGGACAGAACAATCAGCCCCAGCATTTT; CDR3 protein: CASSPGQNNQPQHF
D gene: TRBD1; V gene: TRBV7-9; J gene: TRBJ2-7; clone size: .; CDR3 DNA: TGTGCCAGCAGCTTAGTATCGGACAGGGGACGTTACGAGCAGTACTTC; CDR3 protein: CASSLVSDRGRYEQYF
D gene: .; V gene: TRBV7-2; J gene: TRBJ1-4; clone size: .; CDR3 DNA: TGTGCCAGCAGCTTCCGGGGGGGGCAGGAAAAACTGTTTTTT; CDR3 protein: CASSFRGGQEKLFF
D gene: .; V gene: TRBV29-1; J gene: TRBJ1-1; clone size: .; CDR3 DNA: TGCAGCGTCTTTTCCCTGGACACTGAAGCTTTCTTT; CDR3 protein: CSVFSLDTEAFF
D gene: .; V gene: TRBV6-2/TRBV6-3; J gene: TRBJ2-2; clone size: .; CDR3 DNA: TGTGCCAGCAGTGGGGCGGGGCGACGGAACACCGGGGAGCTGTTTTTT; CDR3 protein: CASSGAGRRNTGELFF
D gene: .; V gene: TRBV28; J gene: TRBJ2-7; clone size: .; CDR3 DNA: TGTGCCAGCAGTTTGTGGCAGGGGAGCGAGCAGTACTTC; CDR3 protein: CASSLWQGSEQYF
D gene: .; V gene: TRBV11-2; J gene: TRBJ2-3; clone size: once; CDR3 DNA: TGTGCCAGCGGATGGACCACAGATACGCAGTATTTT; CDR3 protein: CASGWTTDTQYF
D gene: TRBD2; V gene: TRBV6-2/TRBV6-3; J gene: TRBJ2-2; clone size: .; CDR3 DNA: TGTGCCAGCAGTCGGCTAGCGGGCGGGGAGCTGTTTTTT; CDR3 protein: CASSRLAGGELFF
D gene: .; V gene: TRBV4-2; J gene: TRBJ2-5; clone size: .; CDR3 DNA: TGTGCCAGCAGCCAGGTACGCGAGGAGACCCAGTACTTC; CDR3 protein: CASSQVREETQYF
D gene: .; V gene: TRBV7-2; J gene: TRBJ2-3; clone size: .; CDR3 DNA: TGTGCCAGCAGCTACACGTGGGCGGGAGATACGCAGTATTTT; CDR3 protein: CASSYTWAGDTQYF
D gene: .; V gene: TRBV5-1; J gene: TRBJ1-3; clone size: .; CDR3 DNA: TGCGCCAGCAGCTCCGGCCGCTCTGGAAACACCATATATTTT; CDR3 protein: CASSSGRSGNTIYF
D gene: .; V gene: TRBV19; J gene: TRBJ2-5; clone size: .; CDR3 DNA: TGTGCCAGTAGTATAGATAAAACAAGCCGCCAAGAGACCCAGTACTTC; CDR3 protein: CASSIDKTSRQETQYF
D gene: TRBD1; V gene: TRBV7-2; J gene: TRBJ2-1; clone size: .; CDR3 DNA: TGTGCCAGCAGCTTGGGACAGGGCAATGAGCAGTTCTTC; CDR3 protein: CASSLGQGNEQFF
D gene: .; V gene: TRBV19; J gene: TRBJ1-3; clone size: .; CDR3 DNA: TGTGCCAGTAGCAGGACGGGCTCTGGAAACACCATATATTTT; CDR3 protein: CASSRTGSGNTIYF
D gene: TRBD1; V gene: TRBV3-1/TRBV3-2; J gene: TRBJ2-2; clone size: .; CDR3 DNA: TGTGCCAGCAGCCCATACAGGGGGAACACCGGGGAGCTGTTTTTT; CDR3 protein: CASSPYRGNTGELFF
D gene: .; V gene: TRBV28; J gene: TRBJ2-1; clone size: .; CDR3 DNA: TGTGCCAGCAGTTTATCATATGAGCAGTTCTTC; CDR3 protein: CASSLSYEQFF
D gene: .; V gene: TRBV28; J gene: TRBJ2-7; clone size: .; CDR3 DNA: TGTGCCAGCATCGAAGGAACGACCCACATTTCCCTACGCGAGCAGTACTTC; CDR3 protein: CASIEGTTHISLREQYF
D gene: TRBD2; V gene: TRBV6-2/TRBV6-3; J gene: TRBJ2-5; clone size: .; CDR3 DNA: TGTGCCAGCAGCCGTAGCGGGAGAGTGGAGACCCAGTACTTC; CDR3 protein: CASSRSGRVETQYF
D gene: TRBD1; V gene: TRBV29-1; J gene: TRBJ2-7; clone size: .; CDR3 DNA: TGCAGCGCCTTGGGACAGGGATTGGGCCTGTCTGGCTACTACGAGCAGTACTTC; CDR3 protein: CSALGQGLGLSGYYEQYF